The 20 T cell receptor beta chains presented below share a single source sample, sequenced in a study of CD8 T cells in ankylosing spondylitis. Overall study findings and caveats: Roughly 8 highly homologous variants made up a TCR beta motif, and this motif appeared characteristic of ankylosing spondylitis blood.

TCRdb re-called the 5' RACE reads through MiXCR, storing one row per CDR3 protein. The table shows more than 400,000 distinct CDR3 sequences, with approximately 5.3% occurring only once. These receptors lack a known antigen. The material sequenced was blood, either unsorted or a sorted T cell fraction (not recorded which). The source of these receptors is a male donor with ankylosing spondylitis.

In this sample, this clonotype turned up many times. The chain recombines TRBV27 with TRBJ2-7; possibly TRBD2 for D (5 bases). The V gene lost 5 bases and the J gene lost 5 bases, with 13 bases spanning the gap. Looked up from germline, CDR1 is MNHEY and CDR2 is SMNVEV (reference sequence). This CDR3 has 13 amino acids. The CDR3, as DNA: TGTGCCAGCAGTCCTACTAGTTTCCACGAGCAGTACTTC. This encodes CASSPTSFHEQYF.

This clonotype was found many times. The V call is TRBV4-3, the J call TRBJ2-7; 12 nucleotides match TRBD2. Trimming removed 5 bases from V and 7 bases from J; junction bases left unmatched: 6. The CDR3 covers 14 residues. CDR1 and CDR2 from the germline V gene are LGHNA and YSLEER. The CDR3 coding sequence is TGCGCCAGCAGCTACCTAGGGACTAGCGGGGAGCAGTACTTC. Its protein is CASSYLGTSGEQYF.

This clonotype appeared many times. The gene calls are TRBV2 and TRBJ1-1; no clear D gene. This CDR3 spans 14 amino acids. CDR1 and CDR2 from the germline V gene are SNHLY and FYNNEI. With 8 bases removed from V and 3 bases from J, the gap between germline ends came to 16 bases. CDR3: CASRALGPDTEAFF. The CDR3 DNA follows: TGTGCCAGCCGGGCTTTAGGACCTGACACTGAAGCTTTCTTT.

The chain links TRBV10-3 to TRBJ2-5; 8 bases fit TRBD1. Germline V gene data show CDR1 as ENHRY and CDR2 as SYGVKD. The V and J ends lost 6 bases and 9 bases, in that order; junction bases with no gene match: 15. This CDR3 region has 15 residues. The CDR3 sequence is CAISPGWTGFVAQYF. In DNA, the CDR3 is TGTGCCATCAGCCCCGGCTGGACAGGGTTTGTGGCCCAGTACTTC.

This clonotype was seen only a few times. A much larger clonotype is one base distant, so this may be a read error. The CDR3 is CASSPGPRNTEAFF. CDR3 coding DNA: TGTGCCAGCAGCCCCGGGCCCAGGAACACTGAAGCTTTCTTT. V is TRBV12-3 or TRBV12-4 and J is TRBJ1-1; D is ambiguous. The CDR3 contains 14 residues. V was shortened by 6 bases and J by 1 base, with 12 bases between the two germline ends.

This chain joins TRBV4-3 and TRBJ2-3; no reliable D call. Germline loops: CDR1 LGHNA, CDR2 YSLEER. V was clipped by 1 base and J by 3 bases, with 11 bases between them. The CDR3 consists of 15 residues. The CDR3 DNA reads as TGCGCCAGCAGCCAAGGGGCAGGATTGACAGATACGCAGTATTTT. Translating it yields CASSQGAGLTDTQYF.

This clonotype has ten or more counts. This chain joins TRBV20-1 and TRBJ1-2; D remains unclear. Germline lookup yields CDR1 DFQATT and CDR2 SNEGSKA (reference sequence). CDR3 length equals 13 residues. The V end lost 0 bases, the J end lost 0 bases, and 5 bases lay between the germline ends. The CDR3 spells CSARDPTNYGYTF. The CDR3 nucleotides are TGCAGTGCTAGAGATCCAACTAACTATGGCTACACCTTC.

This clonotype has more than one count but fewer than ten. The gene calls are TRBV4-1 and TRBJ2-6, with no clear D. The CDR3 is 22 amino acids. From germline, CDR1 is MGHRA and CDR2 YSYEKL. Trimming shortened V by 0 bases and J by 0 bases, and 24 bases separated the two germline ends. The CDR3 nucleotides read TGCGCCAGCAGCCAAGACGTGGTAATGATTCAATGGGTCAGCTCTGGGGCCAACGTCCTGACTTTC. Protein: CASSQDVVMIQWVSSGANVLTF.

This clonotype was picked up many times. The V call is TRBV20-1, the J call TRBJ1-5, with 9 bases matching TRBD1. Germline V gene lookup returns CDR1 DFQATT and CDR2 SNEGSKA (reference sequence). This CDR3 spans 17 amino acids. V shed 2 bases, J shed 0 bases, and the junction held 8 bases outside the gene matches. As DNA, the CDR3 is TGCAGTGCTAGACGGACAGGGGAGTTATATAGCAATCAGCCCCAGCATTTT. Translated, it gives CSARRTGELYSNQPQHF.

This clonotype was counted many times. The J gene is TRBJ1-2, the V gene TRBV10-3, with D possibly matching TRBD1 (5 bases). The V end lost 2 bases, the J end lost 3 bases, and 22 bases lay between the germline ends. CDR1 and CDR2 from the germline V gene are ENHRY and SYGVKD. CDR3 size: 18 residues. The CDR3 DNA reads TGTGCCATCAGTGAGGGCAGCCAGGGAAGTAGGCAGGACTATGGCTACACCTTC. Encoded protein: CAISEGSQGSRQDYGYTF.

The table lists this clonotype with many counts. The chain uses TRBV28 and TRBJ2-3; 12 bases line up with TRBD2. Per germline, CDR1 MDHEN and CDR2 SYDVKM. Losses at the gene ends were 6 bases for V and 10 bases for J; bases not matched to a gene: 14. The CDR3 is made up of 16 amino acids. The chain's CDR3 is CASSIPILTSGSSQYF. Written as DNA, the CDR3 is TGTGCCAGCAGCATACCTATTCTGACTAGCGGGAGTTCGCAGTATTTT.

This clonotype was counted at least ten times. The rearrangement links TRBV5-1 to TRBJ2-3, with TRBD2 matching over 7 bases. CDR1 and CDR2 from the germline V gene are SGHRS and YFSETQ. Trimming removed 0 bases from V and 4 bases from J; junction bases left unmatched: 8. The CDR3 totals 16 residues. CDR3 nucleotides: TGCGCCAGCAGCTTGGCACAAACGGGGGGTGCAGATACGCAGTATTTT. This translates into CASSLAQTGGADTQYF.

This clonotype was observed a few times. The J gene is TRBJ2-3, the V gene TRBV6-2 or TRBV6-3; 7 nucleotides agree with TRBD2. The CDR3 consists of 16 residues. Germline CDR1 and CDR2: MNHEY and SVGEGT. Germline trimming cut 5 bases from V and 0 bases from J; bases unmatched to any gene: 8. CDR3: CASSIRQRESTDTQYF. DNA of the CDR3: TGTGCCAGCAGTATACGCCAGCGGGAAAGCACAGATACGCAGTATTTT.

This clonotype was found many times. The CDR3 nucleotides read TGTGCCAGCAGCCAAGAGACCCGATCAGAAGACTATGGCTACACCTTC. Amino acids: CASSQETRSEDYGYTF. The genes are TRBV4-2 and TRBJ1-2; D unresolved. V was trimmed by 0 bases and J by 3 bases, leaving 14 bases between them. This CDR3 comprises 16 residues. CDR1 is LGHNA and CDR2 is YNFKEQ in the germline V gene.

This clonotype occurred many times. V usage is TRBV5-1 and J usage is TRBJ2-1; no clear D gene. With 0 bases removed from V and 7 bases from J, the gap between germline ends came to 17 bases. Per the germline V gene, CDR1 is SGHRS and CDR2 is YFSETQ. This CDR3 contains 16 residues. The CDR3 nucleotides read TGCGCCAGCAGCTTGGGTACGCAGTATCGGCGTAATGAGCAGTTCTTC. It is translated as CASSLGTQYRRNEQFF.

This clonotype has at least ten counts. The rearrangement joins TRBV7-6 to TRBJ1-5; 9 nucleotides align to TRBD1. The germline CDR1 and CDR2 sequences are SGHVS and FNYEAQ. With 4 bases clipped from V and 7 bases from J, the junction kept 8 bases outside the gene matches. The CDR3 loop spans 15 amino acids. In DNA, the CDR3 is TGTGCCAGCAGCTCCCGGACAGGGGTCGGGCAGCCCCAGCATTTT. Its translation: CASSSRTGVGQPQHF. Looking up the rest from reference TRBV7-6 and TRBJ1-5 gives the full variable domain: GAGVSQSPRYKVTKRGQDVALRCDPISGHVSLYWYRQALGQGPEFLTYFNYEAQQDKSGLPNDRFSAERPEGSISTLTIQRTEQRDSAMYRCASSSRTGVGQPQHFGDGTRLSIL.

This clonotype showed up many times. The chain couples TRBV4-3 to TRBJ1-5; a possible D gene is TRBD1 (6 bases). The CDR3 is 15 residues long. Trimming left V 1 base short and J 6 bases short, with 13 bases between. Germline V gene data show CDR1 as LGHNA and CDR2 as YSLEER. CDR3 region: CASSQVWGHGQPQHF. As DNA, the CDR3 is TGCGCCAGCAGCCAAGTTTGGGGGCACGGTCAGCCCCAGCATTTT.

The sample holds many counts of this clonotype. V is TRBV5-1 and J is TRBJ2-7; 10 bases align to TRBD2. V was clipped by 4 bases and J by 1 base; unmatched bases: 8. This CDR3 spans 16 amino acids. CDR1 is SGHRS and CDR2 is YFSETQ in the germline V gene. This chain's CDR3 is CASSALGLAHSYEQYF. The CDR3 DNA reads as TGCGCCAGCAGCGCATTGGGACTAGCGCATTCCTACGAGCAGTACTTC.

This clonotype has a count of ten or more. The genes are TRBV11-1 and TRBJ1-4; 7 nucleotides agree with TRBD1. The trim removed 6 bases at V and 4 bases at J, leaving 20 bases unmatched. Germline V gene lookup returns CDR1 SGHAT and CDR2 FQDESV (reference sequence). The CDR3 loop spans 19 amino acids. The CDR3 DNA is TGTGCCAGCAGAGGAAACCCTAAAGATGACAGGGAAATTAATGAAAAACTGTTTTTT. Translated, it gives CASRGNPKDDREINEKLFF.

This clonotype was seen many times. The chain joins TRBV6-5 to TRBJ2-1; no definite D call. The CDR3 contains 13 residues. Germline lookup yields CDR1 MNHEY and CDR2 SVGAGI. V was trimmed by 0 bases and J by 7 bases, leaving 7 bases between them. The CDR3 protein is CASSYSDRNEQFF. The CDR3 DNA sequence: TGTGCCAGCAGTTACTCAGATCGGAATGAGCAGTTCTTC.